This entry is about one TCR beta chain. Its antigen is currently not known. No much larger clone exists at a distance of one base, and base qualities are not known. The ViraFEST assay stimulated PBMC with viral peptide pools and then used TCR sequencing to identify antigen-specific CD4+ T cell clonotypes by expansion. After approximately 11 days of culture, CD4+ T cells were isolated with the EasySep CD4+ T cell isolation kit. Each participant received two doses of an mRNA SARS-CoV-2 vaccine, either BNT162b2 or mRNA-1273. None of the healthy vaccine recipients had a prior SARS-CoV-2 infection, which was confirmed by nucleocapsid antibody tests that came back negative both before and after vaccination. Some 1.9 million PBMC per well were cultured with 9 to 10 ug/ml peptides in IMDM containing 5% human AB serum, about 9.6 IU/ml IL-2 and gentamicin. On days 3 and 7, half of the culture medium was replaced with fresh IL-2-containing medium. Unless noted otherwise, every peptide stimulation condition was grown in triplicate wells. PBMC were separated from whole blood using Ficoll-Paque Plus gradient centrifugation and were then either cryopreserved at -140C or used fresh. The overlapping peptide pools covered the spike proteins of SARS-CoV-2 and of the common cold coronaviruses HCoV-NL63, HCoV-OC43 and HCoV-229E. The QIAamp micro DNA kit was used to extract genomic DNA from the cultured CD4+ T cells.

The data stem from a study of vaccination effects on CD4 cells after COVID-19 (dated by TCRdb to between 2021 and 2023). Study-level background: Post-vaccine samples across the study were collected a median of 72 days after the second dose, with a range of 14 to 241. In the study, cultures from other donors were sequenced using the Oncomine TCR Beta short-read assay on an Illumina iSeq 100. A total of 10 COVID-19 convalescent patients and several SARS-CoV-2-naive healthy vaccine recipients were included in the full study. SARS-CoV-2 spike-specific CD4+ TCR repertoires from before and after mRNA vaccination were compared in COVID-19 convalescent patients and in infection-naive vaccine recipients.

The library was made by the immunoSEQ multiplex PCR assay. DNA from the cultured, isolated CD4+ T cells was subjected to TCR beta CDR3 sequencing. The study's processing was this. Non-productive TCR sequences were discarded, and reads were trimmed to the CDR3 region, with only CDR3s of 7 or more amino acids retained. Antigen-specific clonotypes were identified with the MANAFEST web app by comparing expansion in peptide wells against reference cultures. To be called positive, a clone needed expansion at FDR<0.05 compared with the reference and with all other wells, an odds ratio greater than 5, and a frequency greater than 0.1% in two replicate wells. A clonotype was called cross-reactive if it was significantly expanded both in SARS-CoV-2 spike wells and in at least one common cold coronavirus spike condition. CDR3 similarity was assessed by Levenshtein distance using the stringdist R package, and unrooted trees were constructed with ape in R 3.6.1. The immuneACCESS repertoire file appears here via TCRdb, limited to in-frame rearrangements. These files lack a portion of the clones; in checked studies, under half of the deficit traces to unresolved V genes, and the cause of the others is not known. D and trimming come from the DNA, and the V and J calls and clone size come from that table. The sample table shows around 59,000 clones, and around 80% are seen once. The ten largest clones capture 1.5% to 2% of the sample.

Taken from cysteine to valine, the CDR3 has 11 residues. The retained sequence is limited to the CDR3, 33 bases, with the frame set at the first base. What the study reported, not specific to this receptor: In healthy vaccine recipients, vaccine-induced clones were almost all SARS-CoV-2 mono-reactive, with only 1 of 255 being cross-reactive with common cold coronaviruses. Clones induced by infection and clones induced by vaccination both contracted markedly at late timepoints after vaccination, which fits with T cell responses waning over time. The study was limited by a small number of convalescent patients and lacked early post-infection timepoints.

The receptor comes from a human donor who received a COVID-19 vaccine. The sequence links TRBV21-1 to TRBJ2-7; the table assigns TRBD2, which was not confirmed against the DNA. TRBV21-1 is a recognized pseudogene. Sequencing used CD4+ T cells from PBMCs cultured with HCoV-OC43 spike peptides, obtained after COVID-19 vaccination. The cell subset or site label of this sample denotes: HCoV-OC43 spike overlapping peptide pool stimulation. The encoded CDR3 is CASRDGTRDCV. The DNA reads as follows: TGTGCCAGCAGGGATGGGACTAGAGATTGCGTC.